This TCR beta chain was sequenced during a study of blood T cell repertoires in COVID-19. Overall study: Donors in the United States, Italy and Spain gave samples during acute or convalescent COVID-19.

Study processing details: Reference gene primer amplification yielded estimated nucleated cell counts. Assay used: immunoSEQ multiplex PCR; TCRdb lists only in-frame clones, some missing. V, J and clone size derive from that table, while D and trimming were established from the DNA sequence. The sample lists approximately 300,000 clones; more than 80% were seen once. Seattle cases were enrolled at active infection and followed longitudinally. The germline V and J ends were trimmed by 5 bases and 2 bases, with 9 bases remaining between them. The CDR3 runs to 13 residues. Germline V lookup: CDR1 SGHDN, CDR2 FVKESK.

Sequencing input: peripheral blood. The receptor was derived from a woman aged 25-40 years with COVID-19, enrolled during active disease. The gene calls are TRBV14 and TRBJ1-2; the D is unclear. Written as DNA, the CDR3 is TGTGCCAGCAGCAGTGATAGAAACTATGGCTACACCTTC. Translated: CASSSDRNYGYTF.